This entry features one TCR beta chain sequence. No antigen is known for it. Per-base qualities were not stored, and no clone one base away is much larger. TCRbeta CDR3 regions were amplified from genomic DNA using the immunoSEQ Assay, a bias-controlled multiplex PCR. The authors processed their data as follows. Within the assay, amplification of reference gene primers was used to estimate how many nucleated cells each sample contained. To quantify the absolute abundance of each unique TCRbeta CDR3 rearrangement, sequence reads were collapsed and filtered. Productive Simpson clonality was computed per sample as the square root of Simpson's diversity index over productive rearrangements. Drawn from immuneACCESS, this table holds only the in-frame rearrangements with V and J called that TCRdb kept. Clones are partly lost; checked studies trace under half to an unresolved V gene and leave the rest unexplained. The V and J calls and clone size come from that table; D and trimming were worked out from the DNA. The table for this sample lists some 460,000 clones; about nine tenths of them were counted only once. Jointly, the top ten make up under 0.75% of the sample.

These data are taken from a study of blood T cell repertoires in COVID-19 (dated by TCRdb to the early 2020s). Broadly, across the study: Samples covering the acute and convalescent phases of COVID-19 were provided by collaborators in the United States, Italy and Spain. Samples came from the ongoing ImmuneRACE study (first 160 participants) plus 1,254 subjects from 6 global collaborators. Nearly every sample came with metadata listing a de-identified subject ID, COVID-19 status, age in years and sex. The dataset comprised deeply sampled blood TCRbeta repertoires from subjects exposed to, actively infected with, or recovered from COVID-19. The material from the prospective study consisted of cDNA or gDNA derived from T cells, B-cell-depleted T cells, or PBMCs. The repertoires were made available in a free public database intended to serve as a resource for research on the immune response to SARS-CoV-2. Where available, HLA class I and class II types were obtained from metadata supplied by the sample provider rather than from assay-based typing. Overall study outcomes, separate from this receptor: The quantity of clinical and demographic metadata differed by source and by participant and was supplied without curation.

Participants in the prospective study were aged roughly 18 to 100 years, lived in under 30 United States geographic areas, and enrolled through a virtual design. To assign participants to cohorts, the prospective study relied on clinical history that participants themselves reported in a screening survey and a study questionnaire. For ImmuneRACE Cohort 3, a participant was defined as recovered based on two consecutive negative NP/OP PCR tests, clearance by a healthcare professional, or resolution of symptoms. In the prospective study, whole blood, serum and a nasopharyngeal or oropharyngeal swab were collected from each participant by mobile phlebotomists. Prospective study participants could optionally give additional blood draws and questionnaires over an approximately 2-month period. Blood samples from the prospective study were shipped frozen or at room temperature prior to DNA extraction.

The clonotype comes from a woman younger than 35 who had recovered from COVID-19. Sequencing was carried out using PBMCs or T cells enriched from blood (not recorded which).

The DNA sequence follows: TGTGCCAGCAGTCCCGGGGACTGGGGGGAGACCCAGTACTTC. Its protein reads: CASSPGDWGETQYF. The chain links TRBV27 with TRBJ2-5, and possibly TRBD2, on 6 matching bases. The CDR3 sequence holds 14 residues, the cysteine and phenylalanine included. Of all the DNA, just the CDR3 is kept, 42 bases in frame from base 1. V was cut back by 5 bases and J by 5 bases, leaving a gap of 15 bases between them. According to the germline V gene (reference sequence), CDR1 reads MNHEY and CDR2 reads SMNVEV.